This TCR beta chain emerged from a study of blood T cell repertoires in COVID-19. About the study: From the United States, Italy and Spain came samples of acute and convalescent COVID-19.

CDR1 MDHEN and CDR2 SYDVKM come from the germline V gene. V was pared by 1 base and J by 6 bases, with 4 bases of the junction left unmatched. This CDR3 has 14 amino acids. Some clones are missing from TCRdb's copy, which holds only in-frame ones; the method was immunoSEQ multiplex PCR. The table has about 300,000 clones, approximately 90% seen once. Individuals drawn from about 26 US areas were about 18 to 100 years old. Researchers sorted participants into cohorts using their self-reported clinical history. In Cohort 3, a recovered donor had either two negative PCRs, clearance, or symptom resolution.

This TCR came from a young woman who had recovered from COVID-19. What was sequenced was PBMCs or T cells enriched from blood (not recorded which). J is TRBJ1-2 and V is TRBV28; 8 positions match TRBD1. CDR3 loop: CASSLFGQGHGYTF. The CDR3, as DNA: TGTGCCAGCAGTTTATTTGGACAGGGCCATGGCTACACCTTC.